Presented here are 17 T cell receptor beta chains from one specimen sequenced in a study of cytomegalovirus exposure and HLA in healthy donors. PCR employed 60 Vbeta and 13 Jbeta primers. TCRdb's table, derived via immunoSEQ multiplex PCR, lists solely in-frame clones and lacks some. The sample comprises 150,000 to 200,000 clones, roughly an eighth of which are singletons, and approximately 8.3% rests with the top ten. Sequencing was done on a sample of PBMCs. Every receptor here comes from a man aged 45 to 65 in good health and CMV-seropositive.

V gene TRBV6-5 combines with J gene TRBJ2-5; D remains ambiguous. The CDR3 loop spans 14 amino acids. Germline V lookup: CDR1 MNHEY, CDR2 SVGAGI. V lost 0 bases, J lost 5 bases, and 10 bases lay in between. The CDR3 region has the DNA TGTGCCAGCAGTTACTCTGGCCGTAAGGAGACCCAGTACTTC. This encodes CASSYSGRKETQYF.

This clone was observed a handful of times. This chain uses TRBV5-6 with TRBJ2-7, with TRBD2 matching over 10 bases. The CDR3 length is 16 residues. Germline V CDR1 and CDR2: SGHDT, YYEEEE. Unmatched junction bases numbered 9, after V lost 4 bases and J lost 2 bases. The CDR3 nucleotides are TGTGCCAGCAGCATCACCGGGACTAGCGATCCCTACGAGCAGTACTTC. Its translation: CASSITGTSDPYEQYF. Together with reference TRBV5-6 and TRBJ2-7, the CDR3 gives the full variable domain: DAGVTQSPTHLIKTRGQQVTLRCSPKSGHDTVSWYQQALGQGPQFIFQYYEEEERQRGNFPDRFSGHQFPNYSSELNVNALLLGDSALYLCASSITGTSDPYEQYFGPGTRLTVT.

Remarks on this clone: Within the sample, other DNA sequences also encode this same CDR3. V usage is TRBV9 and J usage is TRBJ2-5; 10 nucleotides line up with TRBD2. V was pared by 0 bases and J by 7 bases, with 12 bases of the junction left unmatched. Germline loops: CDR1 SGDLS, CDR2 YYNGEE. This CDR3 contains 17 residues. In DNA form, the CDR3 reads TGTGCCAGCAGCGTAGGGACCAGCGGGGGGGCCTCAACGACCCAGTACTTC. This sequence encodes CASSVGTSGGASTTQYF.

This clone was seen a handful of times. The chain carries TRBV9 and TRBJ1-3; perhaps TRBD1 as D (6 bases). The CDR3 runs to 15 residues. Trimming removed 0 bases from V and 3 bases from J, with 10 bases in between. Germline values: CDR1 SGDLS, CDR2 YYNGEE. The CDR3 region is CASSVGGRGGNTIYF. Written as DNA, the CDR3 is TGTGCCAGCAGCGTAGGGGGGCGCGGTGGAAACACCATATATTTT.

This clone was seen a handful of times. The chain has TRBV9 and TRBJ1-1; D gene ambiguous. CDR1 is SGDLS, CDR2 YYNGEE, per germline. The CDR3 runs to 13 residues. The V end was cut by 3 bases, the J end by 3 bases, with 9 bases between. CDR3 coding DNA: TGTGCCAGCAGCGCCATTGGAGACACTGAAGCTTTCTTT. It codes for CASSAIGDTEAFF.

This clone was observed a few times. The chain carries TRBV18 and TRBJ1-4; 12 positions agree with TRBD1. This CDR3 comprises 17 residues. CDR1 and CDR2 from the germline V gene are KGHSH and LQKENI. V shed 6 bases, J shed 4 bases, and the junction held 9 bases outside the gene matches. CDR3 sequence: CASSPGTGGSGNEKLFF. The CDR3 coding sequence is TGTGCCAGCTCCCCCGGGACAGGGGGCTCGGGTAATGAAAAACTGTTTTTT. Full variable domain (missing parts from reference TRBV18 and TRBJ1-4): NAGVMQNPRHLVRRRGQEARLRCSPMKGHSHVYWYRQLPEEGLKFMVYLQKENIIDESGMPKERFSAEFPKEGPSILRIQQVVRGDSAAYFCASSPGTGGSGNEKLFFGSGTQLSVL.

This clone came up a few times. The gene calls are TRBV18 and TRBJ1-5; 7 nucleotides align to TRBD1. V gave up 6 bases and J gave up 10 bases; unmatched junction bases: 12. The length of the CDR3 is 14 residues. Per the germline V gene, CDR1 is KGHSH and CDR2 is LQKENI. CDR3 nucleotides: TGTGCCAGCTCGCCTTCCGGGACAGCCCTCCCCCAGCATTTT. This codes for CASSPSGTALPQHF.

This clone was picked up a small number of times. The gene calls are TRBV7-2 and TRBJ1-2; the match to TRBD1 covers 7 bases. The CDR3 is made up of 16 amino acids. V was clipped by 0 bases and J by 2 bases; unmatched bases: 6. In germline, CDR1 is SGHTA, CDR2 FQGNSA. The CDR3 region has the DNA TGTGCCAGCAGCTTAGCCTTAGGGACAGCAAACTATGGCTACACCTTC. Encoded protein: CASSLALGTANYGYTF. Supplemented by reference TRBV7-2 and TRBJ1-2, the full variable domain reads GAGVSQSPSNKVTEKGKDVELRCDPISGHTALYWYRQSLGQGLEFLIYFQGNSAPDKSGLPSDRFSAERTGGSVSTLTIQRTQQEDSAVYLCASSLALGTANYGYTFGSGTRLTVV.

The chain links TRBV4-1 to TRBJ2-2; TRBD1 matches 8 bases. Germline-derived CDR1 and CDR2 are MGHRA and YSYEKL. The CDR3 runs to 15 residues. V was pared by 0 bases and J by 7 bases, with 4 bases of the junction left unmatched. CDR3 bases: TGCGCCAGCAGCCAAGAGGACAGGGCTGGCGGGGAGCTGTTTTTT. This sequence encodes CASSQEDRAGGELFF.

This clone occurred a few times. The V call is TRBV27, the J call TRBJ2-3, with TRBD1 identical over 7 bases. The CDR3 is 16 amino acids. Trimming took 6 bases from V and 1 from J; bases not matched to a gene: 10. CDR1 MNHEY and CDR2 SMNVEV come from the germline V gene (reference sequence). The CDR3 reads CASRYRRQGRTDTQYF. The CDR3 region has the DNA TGTGCCAGCAGATACCGTAGACAGGGTCGCACAGATACGCAGTATTTT.

V and J are TRBV9 and TRBJ2-5, with D possibly matching TRBD2 (5 bases). This CDR3 is 15 amino acids long. The germline CDR1 and CDR2 sequences are SGDLS and YYNGEE. The ends were cut back, 4 bases at V and 4 bases at J, with 17 bases in the middle. The CDR3 DNA reads as TGTGCCAGCAGCCTGGACTCAATCCCCTCAGAGACCCAGTACTTC. This translates into CASSLDSIPSETQYF.

In its sample, this clone was seen a few times. The chain employs TRBV5-3 and TRBJ2-7; the D is unclear. Being an ORF, TRBV5-3 has a function that is uncertain. V lost 3 bases to trimming and J lost 2 bases, with 9 bases between them. The CDR3 is 13 amino acids. CDR3 nucleotide sequence: TGTGCCAGAAGCTCACAGAAAACCTACGAGCAGTACGTC. Its translation: CARSSQKTYEQYV.

The gene calls are TRBV29-1 and TRBJ2-1, with 8 bases fitting TRBD2. The CDR3 has 13 amino acids. The V gene's germline CDR1 is SQVTM and CDR2 ANQGSEA. J was trimmed by 10 bases and V by 7 bases; bases with no gene match: 12. In DNA, the CDR3 is TGCAGCGCTGCGGGGGGAGTCGGTACGGAGCAGTTCTTC. It is translated as CSAAGGVGTEQFF.

The chain recombines TRBV9 with TRBJ1-6, with 7 positions matching TRBD1. Germline loops: CDR1 SGDLS, CDR2 YYNGEE. The length of the CDR3 is 19 residues. Germline trimming cut 2 bases from V and 6 bases from J; bases unmatched to any gene: 17. The CDR3 sequence: CASSVVGGGQIKINSPLHF. The DNA of the CDR3 is TGTGCCAGCAGCGTTGTAGGGGGCGGACAAATCAAAATTAATTCACCCCTCCACTTT.

This clone has only one observation. J is TRBJ2-4 and V is TRBV27; D is uncertain. The CDR3 covers 13 residues. The germline V gene has CDR1 MNHEY and CDR2 SMNVEV (reference sequence). Trimming took off 5 bases at V and 15 bases at J, with 20 bases between the two ends. The CDR3 DNA reads as TGTGCCAGCAGTCCCCCCTCTCGGTCTATGGTGTACTTC. Encoded protein: CASSPPSRSMVYF.

This clone was seen a handful of times. The J gene is TRBJ2-1, the V gene TRBV7-2; 8 nucleotides match TRBD2. Trimming cost V 2 bases and J 7 bases; bases outside gene matches: 4. CDR1 is SGHTA and CDR2 is FQGNSA in the germline V gene. The CDR3 runs 14 residues. CDR3 DNA sequence: TGTGCCAGCAGCTTATTACTAGCGGTAAATGAGCAGTTCTTC. Encoded protein: CASSLLLAVNEQFF.

With regard to this clone: Other DNA variants within this sample encode the same CDR3. This sequence joins TRBV20-1 and TRBJ2-3, with D hard to call. CDR1 DFQATT and CDR2 SNEGSKA come from the germline V gene (reference sequence). CDR3 size: 10 residues. Trimming shortened V by 6 bases and J by 1 base, and 2 bases separated the two germline ends. The CDR3 spells CSAGTDTQYF. The DNA of the CDR3 is TGCAGTGCCGGCACAGATACGCAGTATTTT.